Below are 3 T cell receptor beta chains sequenced from a single sample in a study of blood T cell repertoires in COVID-19 (dated by TCRdb to between 2020 and 2021). Library construction relied on the immunoSEQ multiplex PCR assay. Imported from immuneACCESS, the table was reduced by TCRdb to in-frame sequences with V and J called. These copies leave out some clones; in studies compared against another copy, an unresolved V gene accounts for under half, and the cause of the remainder is not known. Recorded for this sample are roughly 200,000 clones; approximately 84% of them occurred a single time. The top ten clonotypes cover about 4.5% of the sample. The specimen was peripheral blood. The receptors originated from a man over 45 with active or convalescent COVID-19.

Here the CDR3 DNA reads TGTGCCAGTAGTATTCGGACAATCGGAAACACCATATATTTT. It encodes CASSIRTIGNTIYF. The chain is built from TRBV19 and TRBJ1-3; TRBD1 might be the D (5 bases). CDR1 and CDR2 from the germline V gene are LNHDA and SQIVND (reference sequence). The V end lost 3 bases, the J end lost 4 bases, and 10 bases lay between the germline ends. The CDR3 contains 14 residues. The full variable domain, rest sourced from reference TRBV19 and TRBJ1-3, is DGGITQSPKYLFRKEGQNVTLSCEQNLNHDAMYWYRQDPGQGLRLIYYSQIVNDFQKGDIAEGYSVSREKKESFPLTVTSAQKNPTAFYLCASSIRTIGNTIYFGEGSWLTVV.

This clone has a single count. The V and J genes are TRBV30 and TRBJ2-7; possibly TRBD2 for D (5 bases). Trimming stripped 3 bases from V and 0 bases from J, with 12 bases between. From germline, CDR1 is GTSNPN and CDR2 SVGIG (reference sequence). This CDR3 spans 14 amino acids. As DNA, the CDR3 is TGTGCCTGGAGGCGTGTGGGGAGCTCCTACGAGCAGTACTTC. Encoded protein: CAWRRVGSSYEQYF.

The J gene is TRBJ2-4, the V gene TRBV20-1; TRBD1 is a possible D gene (5 bases). Trimming took 6 bases from V and 4 from J, leaving 7 bases between them. The germline V gene has CDR1 DFQATT and CDR2 SNEGSKA (reference sequence). The CDR3 loop spans 11 amino acids. CDR3 coding DNA: TGCAGTGCGGACACTAAAAACATTCAGTACTTC. Its translation: CSADTKNIQYF.